This T cell receptor beta chain was sequenced in a study of cytomegalovirus exposure and HLA in healthy donors. Turning to the study itself: Of the donors genotyped, 398 in all, 80% to 85% fell in the Caucasian-associated ancestry cluster. Whole-study results and caveats: A later analysis, which compared TCR beta chains of equal frequency, found the HLA-associated ones more clonally expanded.

The PCR employed 60 Vbeta primers together with 13 Jbeta primers. Per the study methods: Unique TCR beta chains numbered approximately 80 million in a later analysis, with around 10 million shared. Profiling relied on immunoSEQ multiplex PCR, and the TCRdb table lists in-frame clones only, not all of them. The V and J calls and clone size are taken from that table; D and trimming were inferred from the DNA. The data hold 110,000 to 150,000 clones, with around 9.7% observed a single time. The table lists this clone with a few counts. What it binds is unknown. This CDR3 is 14 amino acids long. V was trimmed by 4 bases and J by 4 bases, leaving 11 bases between them. CDR1 is SGHVS, CDR2 FNYEAQ, per germline.

The sequenced sample was PBMCs. This receptor was identified in a man aged 45-60 years in good health and CMV-seronegative. V usage is TRBV7-6 and J usage is TRBJ2-1, with D perhaps TRBD2 (5 bases). The CDR3 DNA reads TGTGCCAGCAGCTATCCACTAGGGTACAATGAGCAGTTCTTC. Its translation is CASSYPLGYNEQFF.